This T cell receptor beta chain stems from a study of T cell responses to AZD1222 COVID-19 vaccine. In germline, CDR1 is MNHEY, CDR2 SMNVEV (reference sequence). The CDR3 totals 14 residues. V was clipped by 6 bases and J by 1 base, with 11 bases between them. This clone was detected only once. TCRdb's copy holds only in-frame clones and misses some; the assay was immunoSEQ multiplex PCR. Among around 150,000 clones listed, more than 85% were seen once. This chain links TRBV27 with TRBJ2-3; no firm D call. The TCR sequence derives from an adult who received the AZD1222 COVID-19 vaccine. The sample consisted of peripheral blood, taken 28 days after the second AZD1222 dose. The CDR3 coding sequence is TGTGCCAGCAGCCTGTGGGTTGGCACAGATACGCAGTATTTT. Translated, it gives CASSLWVGTDTQYF.